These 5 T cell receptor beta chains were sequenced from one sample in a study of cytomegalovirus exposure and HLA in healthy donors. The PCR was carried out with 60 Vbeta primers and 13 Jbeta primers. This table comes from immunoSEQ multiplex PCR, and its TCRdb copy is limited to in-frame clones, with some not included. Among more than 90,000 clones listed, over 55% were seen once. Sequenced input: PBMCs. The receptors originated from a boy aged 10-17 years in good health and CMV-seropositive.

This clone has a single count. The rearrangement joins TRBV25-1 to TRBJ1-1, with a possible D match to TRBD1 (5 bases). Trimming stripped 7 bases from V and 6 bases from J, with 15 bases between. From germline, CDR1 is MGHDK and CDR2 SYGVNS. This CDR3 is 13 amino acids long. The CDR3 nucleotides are TGTGCCAGCATTGGGGGAGGGGCCGCTGAAGCTTTCTTT. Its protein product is CASIGGGAAEAFF.

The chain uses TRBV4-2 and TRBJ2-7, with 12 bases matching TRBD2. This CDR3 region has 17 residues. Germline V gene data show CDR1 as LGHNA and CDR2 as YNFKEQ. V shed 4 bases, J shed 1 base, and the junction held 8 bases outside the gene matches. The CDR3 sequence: CASSLVTGTSGSYEQYF. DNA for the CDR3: TGTGCCAGCAGCCTAGTCACCGGGACTAGCGGGTCCTACGAGCAGTACTTC.

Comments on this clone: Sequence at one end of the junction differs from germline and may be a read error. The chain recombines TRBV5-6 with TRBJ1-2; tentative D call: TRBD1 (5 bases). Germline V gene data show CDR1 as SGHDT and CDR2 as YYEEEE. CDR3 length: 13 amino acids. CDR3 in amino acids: CASISSYGTRYPF. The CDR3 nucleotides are TGTGCCAGTATCTCATCCTACGGGACTCGGTACCCCTTC. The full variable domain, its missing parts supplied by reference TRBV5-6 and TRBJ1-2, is DAGVTQSPTHLIKTRGQQVTLRCSPKSGHDTVSWYQQALGQGPQFIFQYYEEEERQRGNFPDRFSGHQFPNYSSELNVNALLLGDSALYLCASISSYGTRYPFGSGTRLTVV.

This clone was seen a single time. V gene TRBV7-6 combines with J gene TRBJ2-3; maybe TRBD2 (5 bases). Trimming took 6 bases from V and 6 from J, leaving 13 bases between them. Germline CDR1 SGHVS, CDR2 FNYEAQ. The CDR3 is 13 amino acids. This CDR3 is CASSDARGDTQYF. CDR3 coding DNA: TGTGCCAGCAGTGATGCTCGCGGGGATACGCAGTATTTT. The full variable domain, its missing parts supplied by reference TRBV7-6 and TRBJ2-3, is GAGVSQSPRYKVTKRGQDVALRCDPISGHVSLYWYRQALGQGPEFLTYFNYEAQQDKSGLPNDRFSAERPEGSISTLTIQRTEQRDSAMYRCASSDARGDTQYFGPGTRLTVL.

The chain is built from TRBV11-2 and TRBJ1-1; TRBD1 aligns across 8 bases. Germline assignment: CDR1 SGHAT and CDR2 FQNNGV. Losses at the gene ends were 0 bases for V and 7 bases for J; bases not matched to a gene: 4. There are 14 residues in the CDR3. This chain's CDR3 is CASSLEGTGFEAFF. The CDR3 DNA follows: TGTGCCAGCAGCTTAGAAGGGACAGGTTTTGAAGCTTTCTTT.